The rows below give T cell receptor beta chains drawn from one sample of a study of blood T cell repertoires in COVID-19. TCRdb's copy holds only in-frame clones and misses some; the assay was immunoSEQ multiplex PCR. Among around 620,000 clones listed, about nine tenths were seen once. Sequenced material: peripheral blood. The receptors stem from a young woman with acute or convalescent COVID-19. CDR3s include the opening cysteine and the closing phenylalanine or tryptophan. Fields, in order: CDR3 DNA, CDR3 protein, clone size, J gene, V gene, D gene. A D gene is named only where the DNA matches it firmly. A clone size is listed for some rows: how often the clone was seen (once, few, many), or a class if it is expanded.

TGTGCCAGCAGCCTAGGGGGGGGCGGCTACACCTTC,CASSLGGGGYTF,NA,TRBJ1-2,TRBV9,NA
TGTGCCAGCAGCTTAGATGGCACATTCACTGAAGCTTTCTTT,CASSLDGTFTEAFF,once,TRBJ1-1,TRBV11-2,NA
TGTGCCAGCAGAGAACAGTGGAACACTGAAGCTTTCTTT,CASREQWNTEAFF,NA,TRBJ1-1,TRBV12-3/TRBV12-4,NA
TGTGCCTGGAGTGTACCTCAGGGCTACACCTTC,CAWSVPQGYTF,NA,TRBJ1-2,TRBV30,NA
TGCAGCGTCCACTACAATAGGGGGACGGCTTTCTTT,CSVHYNRGTAFF,NA,TRBJ1-1,TRBV29-1,NA
TGTGCCAGCAGTTACTCCTTGAACACTGAAGCTTTCTTT,CASSYSLNTEAFF,NA,TRBJ1-1,TRBV6-5,NA
TGCGCCAGCAGCTTGCTGTGGACAGGGAACACCGGGGAGCTGTTTTTT,CASSLLWTGNTGELFF,NA,TRBJ2-2,TRBV5-1,TRBD1
TGTGCCAGCAGTGGGCCCCGGGACAGGGTCAACTACGAGCAGTACTTC,CASSGPRDRVNYEQYF,NA,TRBJ2-7,TRBV2,TRBD1
TGTGCCAGCAGCCCGACAGGGGCCGTCGGGATGAACACTGAAGCTTTCTTT,CASSPTGAVGMNTEAFF,NA,TRBJ1-1,TRBV7-9,TRBD1
TGTGCCAGCAGCGTATGGGGGACTAGCTTCACAGATACGCAGTATTTT,CASSVWGTSFTDTQYF,once,TRBJ2-3,TRBV9,TRBD2
TGTGCCAGCAGTCAACGAGGGGGGGCGAACACTGAAGCTTTCTTT,CASSQRGGANTEAFF,NA,TRBJ1-1,TRBV6-2/TRBV6-3,NA
TGCGCCAGCAGCTTGGATGGGACTGCGAAGACCTTC,CASSLDGTAKTF,NA,TRBJ1-2,TRBV5-1,NA
TGTGCCAGCAGTCGAAGCGGGGGGATCACAGATACGCAGTATTTT,CASSRSGGITDTQYF,NA,TRBJ2-3,TRBV7-9,TRBD2
TGCGCCAGCAGCCAAGATCGGACAGGGGGTAATTCACCCCTCCACTTT,CASSQDRTGGNSPLHF,NA,TRBJ1-6,TRBV4-1,TRBD1
TGTGCCACCTATGGAGTGGCGGTTAACACCGGGGAGCTGTTTTTT,CATYGVAVNTGELFF,NA,TRBJ2-2,TRBV6-5,NA
TGTGCCAGCAGCCCCCCCGGGACAAAGAGATCCGGGGAGCTGTTTTTT,CASSPPGTKRSGELFF,NA,TRBJ2-2,TRBV5-5,NA
TGTGCCACCAGCAGTGCCGGGGGGGCCGCCGGGGAGCTGTTTTTT,CATSSAGGAAGELFF,NA,TRBJ2-2,TRBV15,TRBD2
TGTGCCAGCAGTCACCGGGACAGGCTCGTAAAGCAGTTCTTC,CASSHRDRLVKQFF,NA,TRBJ2-1,TRBV3-1/TRBV3-2,TRBD1
TGTGCCAGCAGCTCTGGACAGATCCCCGGAGATACGCAGTATTTT,CASSSGQIPGDTQYF,once,TRBJ2-3,TRBV7-8,NA
TGCGCCAGCAGCCAAGATCAAAATCAGCCCCAGCATTTT,CASSQDQNQPQHF,NA,TRBJ1-5,TRBV4-3,NA
TGTGCCAGCAGCAAACAGGGGGCGCTTGGCTACACCTTC,CASSKQGALGYTF,once,TRBJ1-2,TRBV6-6,TRBD1
TGCGCCAGCAGCCAATCGGTGGAGGGTTACAATGAGCAGTTCTTC,CASSQSVEGYNEQFF,NA,TRBJ2-1,TRBV4-3,NA
TGCGCCAGCAGCCCGACAGGGGAGAACACTGAAGCTTTCTTT,CASSPTGENTEAFF,NA,TRBJ1-1,TRBV5-1,TRBD1
TGCGCCAGCAGCGGGGGGAACTCCTACGAGCAGTACTTC,CASSGGNSYEQYF,NA,TRBJ2-7,TRBV5-1,NA
TGTGCCAGCAGCCCAGCGGGGGTCAGCTCCTACGAGCAGTACTTC,CASSPAGVSSYEQYF,NA,TRBJ2-7,TRBV7-7,TRBD2
TGTGCCAGCAGTGAAGCCGGCGGAGCTTTCTTT,CASSEAGGAFF,NA,TRBJ1-1,TRBV2,NA
TGTGCCAGCAGCTTAACAGGGGGCGGAAACACCATATATTTT,CASSLTGGGNTIYF,NA,TRBJ1-3,TRBV7-2,TRBD1
TGTGCCAGCAGCATGGGGAGCCGTACAATCGATGAGCAGTTCTTC,CASSMGSRTIDEQFF,few,TRBJ2-1,TRBV5-4,NA
TGTGCCAGCAGCGTGAGCGGGGTTTACAATGAGCAGTTCTTC,CASSVSGVYNEQFF,NA,TRBJ2-1,TRBV9,TRBD2
TGTGCCAGCAGTGGCGGAAAACCTCCTAACTATGGCTACACCTTC,CASSGGKPPNYGYTF,NA,TRBJ1-2,TRBV2,NA
TGTGCCAGCAGCTTAGGAGGGGGGAACACTGAAGCTTTCTTT,CASSLGGGNTEAFF,NA,TRBJ1-1,TRBV9,NA
TGTGCCAGCAGCTTAGGCCAGGGGGAGGATGAAGCTTTCTTT,CASSLGQGEDEAFF,NA,TRBJ1-1,TRBV5-4,TRBD1
TGTGCCAGCAGTTACTCGTTCCGGACAGGGAACTATGGCTACACCTTC,CASSYSFRTGNYGYTF,NA,TRBJ1-2,TRBV6-5,TRBD1
TGTGCCAGCAGCTCTGCGACATCTAACTATGGCTACACCTTC,CASSSATSNYGYTF,NA,TRBJ1-2,TRBV7-9,NA
TGTGCCAGTAGCCCAGAGACAGGGTCGAGGAAACTGTTTTTT,CASSPETGSRKLFF,NA,TRBJ1-4,TRBV19,TRBD1
TGTGCCAGCAGCTTGATAGCCGAAGATACGCAGTATTTT,CASSLIAEDTQYF,NA,TRBJ2-3,TRBV5-4,NA
TGTGCCAGCAGCTCCAGACAGGATTTCCTGGAGACCCAGTACTTC,CASSSRQDFLETQYF,NA,TRBJ2-5,TRBV7-9,NA
TGTGCCAGCAGCTTGTGGGCGGGGAACTCTGGAAACACCATATATTTT,CASSLWAGNSGNTIYF,NA,TRBJ1-3,TRBV5-8,NA
TGTGCCTGGAGCGTAGGAGCTAACTATGGCTACACCTTC,CAWSVGANYGYTF,NA,TRBJ1-2,TRBV30,NA
TGCGCCAGCGGCAGTCGTACAGGGGGCGATACCCACGAGCAGTACTTC,CASGSRTGGDTHEQYF,few,TRBJ2-7,TRBV5-1,TRBD1
TGCGCCAGCAGCTTGACAGTTAACTATGGCTACACCTTC,CASSLTVNYGYTF,NA,TRBJ1-2,TRBV5-1,NA
TGTGCCAGCAGTAAGGACAGCTATGGCTACACCTTC,CASSKDSYGYTF,NA,TRBJ1-2,TRBV6-6,NA
TGTGCCAGCATCTCGAGAGGCCGCGAACAGGTCCCCTACACCTTC,CASISRGREQVPYTF,once,TRBJ1-2,TRBV21-1,NA
TGTGCCAGCTCACCTTCCAAGGGGGGGGTCTCAACCTTC,CASSPSKGGVSTF,NA,TRBJ1-2,TRBV18,NA
TGTGCCAGCAGTCCAACCCGGACAGGATATTCTTACGAGCAGTACTTC,CASSPTRTGYSYEQYF,NA,TRBJ2-7,TRBV27,TRBD1
TGTGCCAGCAGCTTCGGTCAGGGGCAGGGCTATGGCTACACCTTC,CASSFGQGQGYGYTF,NA,TRBJ1-2,TRBV5-4,NA
TGTGCCAGCAGCCTTGGGCCCTTGGATACGCAGTATTTT,CASSLGPLDTQYF,NA,TRBJ2-3,TRBV7-2,NA
TGTGCCAGCAGTGCCGGGGAGAGGGAGACCCAGTACTTC,CASSAGERETQYF,NA,TRBJ2-5,TRBV6-4,NA
TGTGCCAGCAGCCCACAGGGGTCTGAAGCTTTCTTT,CASSPQGSEAFF,NA,TRBJ1-1,TRBV2,TRBD1
TGTGCCATCAGCTTGAGACAGGTGGGCGAAGCTTTCTTT,CAISLRQVGEAFF,once,TRBJ1-1,TRBV10-3,NA
TGTGCCAGCAGCTCCACAGGGGGCAAGGGCCCCGTCGCAGATACGCAGTATTTT,CASSSTGGKGPVADTQYF,NA,TRBJ2-3,TRBV6-2/TRBV6-3,TRBD1
TGTGCCAGCAGGGACCTCAGGGCCAGGAACTATGGCTACACCTTC,CASRDLRARNYGYTF,NA,TRBJ1-2,TRBV27,NA
TGTGCCAGCAGTGCGGTTAGGACAGGGGAGGGCACTGAAGCTTTCTTT,CASSAVRTGEGTEAFF,NA,TRBJ1-1,TRBV2,TRBD1
TGTGCCAGCAGTCCGACTTCAGATACACCGGTGGGCACTGAAGCTTTCTTT,CASSPTSDTPVGTEAFF,NA,TRBJ1-1,TRBV2,NA
TGTGCCAGCAGCCGGGGTAGAGTAGACAATGAGCAGTTCTTC,CASSRGRVDNEQFF,NA,TRBJ2-1,TRBV9,NA
TGTGCCAGCAGTGAAGACAACCCCTATGGCTACACCTTC,CASSEDNPYGYTF,NA,TRBJ1-2,TRBV2,NA
TGTGCCAGCAGCTTGGCCAGGGGCCCCCTCCACTTT,CASSLARGPLHF,NA,TRBJ1-6,TRBV5-6,NA
TGTGCCAGCAGCCTCCACCCTACTAGCGGGGGATCAGATACGCAGTATTTT,CASSLHPTSGGSDTQYF,NA,TRBJ2-3,TRBV3-1/TRBV3-2,TRBD2